These 24 T cell receptor beta chains originate from one sample sequenced in a study of OX40 agonist ivuxolimab in advanced cancers. The protocol used for the library was the immunoSEQ multiplex PCR assay. Imported from immuneACCESS, the table was reduced by TCRdb to in-frame sequences with V and J called. These copies leave out some clones; in studies compared against another copy, an unresolved V gene accounts for under half, and the cause of the remainder is not known. In all, the sample holds tens of thousands of clones, and approximately 81% of those were seen once. More than 1.5% of the sample is in the top ten clones. Sequences were derived from CD4+ or CD8+ T cells sorted from blood, sampled in a trial of the OX40 agonist ivuxolimab. The receptors derive from an adult with an advanced solid tumor such as melanoma, head and neck, liver or kidney cancer.

As for this clone: Sequence at one end of the junction differs from germline and may be a read error. The same CDR3 can be traced to other DNA sequences in this sample. The V gene is TRBV2, the J gene TRBJ2-7; 7 positions agree with TRBD1. Germline CDR1 SNHLY, CDR2 FYNNEI. The CDR3 has 14 amino acids. DNA for the CDR3: TGTGCCAGCAGTCGGACAGGCTTGGGGTACGAGCAGTACTTT. The encoded protein is CASSRTGLGYEQYF.

This clone has ten or more counts. This chain joins TRBV11-2 and TRBJ1-2; D ambiguous. The CDR3 contains 12 residues. Trimming took off 1 base at V and 8 bases at J, with 8 bases between the two ends. The germline V gene encodes CDR1 SGHAT and CDR2 FQNNGV. Written as DNA, the CDR3 is TGTGCCAGCAGCTTAGCCCTGGGGGGCTACACCTTC. Its translation is CASSLALGGYTF.

V and J are TRBV25-1 and TRBJ1-3; D ambiguous. The germline V gene encodes CDR1 MGHDK and CDR2 SYGVNS. CDR3 size: 14 residues. With 3 bases removed from V and 0 bases from J, the gap between germline ends came to 6 bases. Here the CDR3 reads CASSDMISGNTIYF. As DNA, the CDR3 is TGTGCCAGCAGTGATATGATCTCTGGAAACACCATATATTTT.

The chain is built from TRBV5-1 and TRBJ1-5; 12 bases agree with TRBD1. CDR1 is SGHRS, CDR2 YFSETQ, per germline. Trimming at V came to 3 bases and at J to 0 bases, leaving 10 bases not matched to a gene. The CDR3 is made up of 19 amino acids. The CDR3, as DNA: TGCGCCAGCAGCTGTGACCCGGGACAGGGGGCTACTAGCAATCAGCCCCAGCATTTT. Protein product: CASSCDPGQGATSNQPQHF.

V and J are TRBV7-2 and TRBJ2-1; 12 bases map to TRBD2. Germline CDR1 reads SGHTA; CDR2 reads FQGNSA. Losses at the gene ends were 1 base for V and 0 bases for J; bases not matched to a gene: 4. This CDR3 region has 18 residues. Here the CDR3 DNA reads TGTGCCAGCAGCTTAGTAGCGACTAGCGGGGGCTCCTACAATGAGCAGTTCTTC. Protein sequence: CASSLVATSGGSYNEQFF.

The chain couples TRBV4-2 to TRBJ1-2; a possible D gene is TRBD1 (5 bases). The length of the CDR3 is 14 residues. Trimming took 4 bases from V and 3 from J, leaving 12 bases between them. Germline V lookup: CDR1 LGHNA, CDR2 YNFKEQ. CDR3: CASSRTGTDYGYTF. Written as DNA, the CDR3 is TGTGCCAGCAGCCGTACCGGGACGGACTATGGCTACACCTTC.

This chain uses TRBV9 with TRBJ2-3; D gene uncertain. Trimming removed 4 bases at V and 2 bases at J, with 11 bases between. Germline V lookup: CDR1 SGDLS, CDR2 YYNGEE. The CDR3 covers 14 residues. CDR3 residues: CASSSLRYTDTQYF. CDR3 nucleotides: TGTGCCAGCAGCTCCCTGCGGTACACAGATACGCAGTATTTT.

The V gene is TRBV19, the J gene TRBJ2-5, with 13 bases aligning to TRBD2. The V gene end was trimmed by 4 bases and the J gene end by 3 bases; junction bases not matched to a gene: 2. The CDR3 consists of 15 residues. Germline lookup yields CDR1 LNHDA and CDR2 SQIVND (reference sequence). CDR3 loop: CASSTGTSGEETQYF. For the CDR3, the DNA is TGTGCCAGTAGTACCGGGACTAGCGGGGAAGAGACCCAGTACTTC. The full variable domain, rest sourced from reference TRBV19 and TRBJ2-5, is DGGITQSPKYLFRKEGQNVTLSCEQNLNHDAMYWYRQDPGQGLRLIYYSQIVNDFQKGDIAEGYSVSREKKESFPLTVTSAQKNPTAFYLCASSTGTSGEETQYFGPGTRLLVL.

A single count supports this clone. The V call is TRBV7-6, the J call TRBJ2-5; D is possibly TRBD1 (6 bases). The V end was cut by 2 bases, the J end by 2 bases, with 12 bases between. Per the germline V gene, CDR1 is SGHVS and CDR2 is FNYEAQ. This CDR3 contains 15 residues. CDR3 DNA sequence: TGTGCCAGCAGCTTACGTGGGACATCACAAGAGACCCAGTACTTC. This sequence encodes CASSLRGTSQETQYF.

The chain has TRBV5-1 and TRBJ2-3; 13 nucleotides align to TRBD2. Looked up from germline, CDR1 is SGHRS and CDR2 is YFSETQ. V was clipped by 2 bases and J by 2 bases; unmatched bases: 8. This CDR3 has 18 residues. The CDR3 loop is CASSLGLAGVGITDTQYF. Written as DNA, the CDR3 is TGCGCCAGCAGCTTAGGACTAGCGGGAGTCGGTATCACAGATACGCAGTATTTT.

The V call is TRBV5-1, the J call TRBJ2-7, with D perhaps matching TRBD2 (6 bases). Germline V gene sequence: CDR1 SGHRS, CDR2 YFSETQ. The V end lost 2 bases, the J end lost 2 bases, and 14 bases lay between the germline ends. This CDR3 has 15 amino acids. The CDR3 DNA is TGCGCCAGCAGCTTTACGGGACTGAGGACCTACGAGCAGTACTTC. It specifies CASSFTGLRTYEQYF.

This rearrangement joins TRBV5-1 to TRBJ2-5, with 8 bases identical to TRBD1. The last part of the DNA fits TRBJ2-7 better; the J call may be wrong. Germline V gene sequence: CDR1 SGHRS, CDR2 YFSETQ. The CDR3 covers 16 residues. The CDR3 DNA reads TGCGCCAGCAGCCGGGGACAGGCAGCGAATCCCTACGAGCAGTACTTC. As protein: CASSRGQAANPYEQYF.

This clone was picked up one time. The V and J genes are TRBV5-1 and TRBJ2-3; D is undetermined. The germline V gene has CDR1 SGHRS and CDR2 YFSETQ. The CDR3 runs 15 residues. Between the trimmed V and J ends, which lost 0 bases and 3 bases, there was a span of 11 bases. The CDR3 here is CASSLALSHTDTQYF. As DNA, the CDR3 is TGCGCCAGCAGCTTGGCCCTCAGTCATACAGATACGCAGTATTTT.

V is TRBV5-1 and J is TRBJ2-3; D gene uncertain. The CDR3 contains 15 residues. CDR1 is SGHRS and CDR2 is YFSETQ in the germline V gene. V gave up 2 bases and J gave up 2 bases, with 12 bases separating them. The CDR3 loop reads CASSLTGFLTDTQYF. The CDR3 DNA reads TGCGCCAGCAGCTTAACCGGGTTTCTCACAGATACGCAGTATTTT.

This clone was recorded once. The CDR3 protein is CASGRGGELFF. The CDR3, as DNA: TGTGCCAGCGGGAGGGGCGGGGAGCTGTTTTTT. This rearrangement joins TRBV7-3 to TRBJ2-2, with 7 bases aligning to TRBD2. J was trimmed by 7 bases and V by 8 bases; bases with no gene match: 1. Germline V gene data show CDR1 as SGHTA and CDR2 as FQGTGA. This CDR3 region has 11 residues.

V usage is TRBV6-6 and J usage is TRBJ1-6, with a tentative D call TRBD1 (6 bases). The CDR3 has 14 residues. The V and J ends lost 5 bases and 10 bases respectively, with 15 bases between them. Germline V gene sequence: CDR1 MNHNY, CDR2 SVGAGI (reference sequence). The CDR3 protein is CASSKQGQGSPLHF. DNA of the CDR3: TGTGCCAGCAGTAAACAGGGCCAGGGGTCACCCCTCCACTTT.

This chain uses TRBV5-1 with TRBJ1-1; D is unresolved. The CDR3 sequence is 12 residues long. V was cut by 5 bases and J by 2 bases, with 7 bases left in between. Germline CDR1 reads SGHRS; CDR2 reads YFSETQ. Here the CDR3 DNA reads TGCGCCAGCAGGCGGTCTAACACTGAAGCTTTCTTT. It is translated as CASRRSNTEAFF.

The chain uses TRBV5-1 and TRBJ2-3; D not resolved. Trimming shortened V by 1 base and J by 0 bases, and 9 bases separated the two germline ends. Germline V gene sequence: CDR1 SGHRS, CDR2 YFSETQ. The CDR3 has 15 residues. In nucleotides, the CDR3 is TGCGCCAGCAGCTTGCTAGTGACGAGCACAGATACGCAGTATTTT. Translation gives CASSLLVTSTDTQYF.

This clone is a singleton in its sample. The chain employs TRBV2 and TRBJ2-7; possible D gene TRBD1, 5 bases. The germline V gene encodes CDR1 SNHLY and CDR2 FYNNEI. Trimming removed 2 bases from V and 6 bases from J, with 11 bases in between. The CDR3 runs 13 residues. The chain's CDR3 is CASSEFGATEQYV. The CDR3 bases are TGTGCCAGCAGTGAATTTGGGGCTACCGAGCAGTACGTC.

This clone occurred once. The rearrangement joins TRBV6-9 to TRBJ2-1, with TRBD2 matching 12 bases. CDR1 and CDR2 (germline): MNHGY, SVAAGI. J was trimmed by 7 bases and V by 9 bases; bases with no gene match: 7. This CDR3 is 14 amino acids long. This CDR3 is CASLTGLAGNEQFF. CDR3 coding DNA: TGTGCCAGTCTTACGGGACTAGCGGGTAATGAGCAGTTCTTC.

The CDR3 region has the DNA TGTGCCAGCACGCTAAAAGGTGAATGCAATCAGCCCCAGCATTTT. Translation: CASTLKGECNQPQHF. The chain joins TRBV6-4 to TRBJ1-5; D unresolved. The ends were cut back, 7 bases at V and 2 bases at J, with 15 bases in the middle. Germline V lookup: CDR1 MRHNA, CDR2 SNTAGT. There are 15 residues in the CDR3.

This clone was seen only a few times. The V call is TRBV2, the J call TRBJ2-1, with 9 bases lining up with TRBD2. The germline V gene has CDR1 SNHLY and CDR2 FYNNEI. The CDR3 contains 15 residues. Trimming took 7 bases from V and 6 from J; bases not matched to a gene: 10. CDR3 residues: CASKVGLAGPNEQFF. The CDR3 nucleotides are TGTGCCAGCAAGGTGGGGCTAGCGGGACCCAATGAGCAGTTCTTC.

This chain links TRBV9 with TRBJ2-7; 9 positions agree with TRBD2. Losses at the gene ends were 0 bases for V and 3 bases for J; bases not matched to a gene: 7. Looked up from germline, CDR1 is SGDLS and CDR2 is YYNGEE. This CDR3 has 16 residues. CDR3 loop: CASSVGPGLAIYEQYF. The CDR3 DNA follows: TGTGCCAGCAGCGTAGGCCCGGGACTAGCAATCTACGAGCAGTACTTC. The whole variable domain, remainder taken from reference TRBV9 and TRBJ2-7, is DSGVTQTPKHLITATGQRVTLRCSPRSGDLSVYWYQQSLDQGLQFLIQYYNGEERAKGNILERFSAQQFPDLHSELNLSSLELGDSALYFCASSVGPGLAIYEQYFGPGTRLTVT.

The V gene is TRBV5-4, the J gene TRBJ2-6, with a possible D match to TRBD1 (5 bases). V was cut by 2 bases and J by 4 bases, with 10 bases left in between. CDR3 length equals 15 residues. From germline, CDR1 is SGHNT and CDR2 YYREEE (reference sequence). The DNA for the CDR3 is TGTGCCAGCAGCTTCAGGGTTCAGGGGGCCAACGTCCTGACTTTC. This codes for CASSFRVQGANVLTF.